Described below is a single TCR beta chain sequence and its context. The sample comes from a study of cytomegalovirus exposure and HLA in healthy donors. Trimming removed 4 bases from V and 6 bases from J, with 10 bases in between. Germline V CDR1 and CDR2: SGHRS, YFSETQ. This CDR3 is built from 12 residues. PCR amplification relied on 60 Vbeta primers (plus 13 Jbeta primers). Clones were sequenced by immunoSEQ multiplex PCR, and TCRdb holds only the in-frame ones, with some missing. The sample lists 100,000 or so clones, 50% to 65% seen once, with 3.8% in the top ten. This sequence originates from a man younger than 40 in good health and CMV-seropositive. The V gene is TRBV5-1, the J gene TRBJ1-2; D is uncertain. The sample comprised PBMCs. The CDR3 here is CASSPFENGYTF. For the CDR3, the DNA is TGCGCCAGCAGCCCCTTCGAGAATGGCTACACCTTC. The variable domain in full, completed from reference TRBV5-1 and TRBJ1-2, reads KAGVTQTPRYLIKTRGQQVTLSCSPISGHRSVSWYQQTPGQGLQFLFEYFSETQRNKGNFPGRFSGRQFSNSRSEMNVSTLELGDSALYLCASSPFENGYTFGSGTRLTVV.